This T cell receptor (beta chain) was sequenced during a study of blood T cell repertoires in COVID-19. In the study overall: Researchers got acute and convalescent COVID-19 samples from the United States, Italy and Spain.

As handled by the study authors: Amplifying reference gene primers gave estimates of nucleated cell counts. Produced via immunoSEQ multiplex PCR; TCRdb's table is partial and in-frame only. V and J calls and clone size are as listed in that table; D and trimming were resolved from the DNA. The sample records approximately 230,000 clones, 88% being singletons. Losses at the gene ends were 3 bases for V and 4 bases for J; bases not matched to a gene: 8. Germline V gene data show CDR1 as SGHDN and CDR2 as FVKESK. The CDR3 contains 16 residues. The sample comprised PBMCs or T cells enriched from blood (not recorded which). The clonotype was recovered from a woman aged 50 to 65 with acute COVID-19. The gene calls are TRBV14 and TRBJ1-1; 10 bases fit TRBD1. This CDR3 reads CASSHLPGQGFTEAFF. The CDR3 DNA reads as TGTGCCAGCAGCCACCTACCGGGACAGGGGTTCACTGAAGCTTTCTTT.